The clone carrying this T cell receptor beta chain was counted between two and nine times. These data originate in a study of response to subunit inactivated influenza vaccine. Each CDR3 protein gets one entry after TCRdb re-called the RT-PCR reads with MiXCR. Here the sample spans 500,000 to 550,000 distinct CDR3 sequences, less than 25% being singletons. The germline V and J ends were trimmed by 5 bases and 7 bases, with 21 bases remaining between them. The germline CDR1 and CDR2 sequences are DFQATT and SNEGSKA (reference sequence). This CDR3 has 15 residues. These data were likewise used in another study, on T cells expressing NK-cell markers. From that second work: A 5'RACE template switching approach incorporating UMIs was used to make TCR beta cDNA. Sorted CD3+CD56-NKG2C+, CD3+CD56+NKG2C- and CD3+CD56+NKG2C+ T cells were the source of the TCR beta repertoires. HCMV seropositivity characterized seven of the eight sequenced donors, and seronegativity one. Only alpha-beta TCR T cells were sorted in several experiments, using an anti-gamma-delta TCR antibody. The study did not resolve the HCMV specificity of expanded NKG2C+ T cell clones.

The origin of this receptor is a man aged 45-60 years who received an inactivated influenza vaccine. The sequencing used CD4+ T cells sorted from PBMCs, collected 12 days after vaccination. The V gene is TRBV20-1, the J gene TRBJ2-1; TRBD2 might be the D (6 bases). CDR3 sequence reads: CSAGPARREGNEQFF. Here the CDR3 DNA reads TGCAGTGCTGGGCCCGCTCGGAGGGAAGGGAATGAGCAGTTCTTC.